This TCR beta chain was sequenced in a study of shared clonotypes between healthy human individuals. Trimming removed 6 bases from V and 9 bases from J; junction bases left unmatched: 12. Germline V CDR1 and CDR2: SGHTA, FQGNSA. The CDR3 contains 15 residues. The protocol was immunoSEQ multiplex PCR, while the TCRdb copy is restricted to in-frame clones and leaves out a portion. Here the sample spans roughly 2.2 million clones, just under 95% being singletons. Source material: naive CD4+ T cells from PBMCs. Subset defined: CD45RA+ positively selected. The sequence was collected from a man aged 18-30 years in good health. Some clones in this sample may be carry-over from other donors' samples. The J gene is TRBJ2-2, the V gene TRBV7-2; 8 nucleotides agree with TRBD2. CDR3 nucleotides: TGTGCCAGCAGTCAGAGGGGAAGCGGGAGACGGGAGCTGTTTTTT. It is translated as CASSQRGSGRRELFF.